A selection of T cell receptor beta chains follows, all from one sample in a study of beta chain features in type 1 diabetes. The method was immunoSEQ multiplex PCR; TCRdb's version includes in-frame clones alone and lacks a portion of them. This table holds a few hundred thousand clones, 8% to 13% found once. The sample comprised naive CD4+ T cells from blood. The receptors here all came from a woman aged 25 to 39 in good health. CDR3s include the opening cysteine and the closing phenylalanine or tryptophan. Fields, in order: clone size, D gene, V gene, J gene, CDR3 DNA, CDR3 protein. A D gene is named only where the DNA matches it firmly. Size is omitted from some rows. Given values are once, few, many or a class for expanded clones.

>few|TRBD2|TRBV29-1|TRBJ2-2
TGCAGCGTTGTTTGGGGGAGGGCCTCGGGCGGGGAGCTGTTTTTT
CSVVWGRASGGELFF
>few|.|TRBV29-1|TRBJ1-4
TGCAGCGTTTTTTCGGGTGAAAAACTGTTTTTT
CSVFSGEKLFF
>.|.|TRBV7-9|TRBJ2-7
TGTGCCAGCAGCTTAGGGGGCCTGACCTACGAGCAGTACTTC
CASSLGGLTYEQYF
>.|.|TRBV14|TRBJ2-7
TGTGCCAGCAGCCAAGACCCAGGGTGGCTTTACGAGCAGTACTTC
CASSQDPGWLYEQYF
>.|.|TRBV5-1|TRBJ2-7
TGCGCCAGCAGCTCAGCAGCGAGCTCCTACGAGCAGTACTTC
CASSSAASSYEQYF
>few|.|TRBV2|TRBJ2-1
TGTGCCAGCACGTACAGGGAGGAGCAGTTCTTC
CASTYREEQFF
>.|TRBD1|TRBV5-1|TRBJ1-5
TGCGCCAGCAGCTCGACAGGGGGCGGCGGTCAGCCCCAGCATTTT
CASSSTGGGGQPQHF
>.|.|TRBV9|TRBJ2-3
TGTGCCAGCAGCGTGGTGGGAGTAGGCACAGATACGCAGTATTTT
CASSVVGVGTDTQYF
>few|.|TRBV21-1|TRBJ2-1
TGTGCCAGAGAGATCCGGGGACTAGCCCCTCGTGAGCAGTTCTTC
CAREIRGLAPREQFF
>few|.|TRBV18|TRBJ1-1
TGTGCCAGCTCACCGGCAAACACTGAAGCTTTCTTT
CASSPANTEAFF
>few|TRBD1|TRBV5-1|TRBJ2-5
TGCGCCAGCACCTCTGGACAGGTGGACGAGACCCAGTACTTC
CASTSGQVDETQYF
>few|TRBD2|TRBV20-1|TRBJ2-7
TGCAGTGCTATAAAGCGGGAGCCGTACTTC
CSAIKREPYF
>few|.|TRBV5-1|TRBJ1-1
TGCGCCAGCAGCTTGGCCATGTACACTGAAGCTTTCTTT
CASSLAMYTEAFF
>few|TRBD2|TRBV2|TRBJ2-7
TGTGCCAGCAGTGAATCGAGCGGGAGCCCCTACGAGCAGTACTTC
CASSESSGSPYEQYF
>.|TRBD1|TRBV19|TRBJ2-2
TGTGCCAGTAGTTTCGGACAGGGGGCTAGCGGGGAGCTGTTTTTT
CASSFGQGASGELFF
>few|.|TRBV12-5|TRBJ2-1
TGTGCTAGTGGTTTGATGGGGGCGAGGTACAATGAGCAGTTCTTC
CASGLMGARYNEQFF
>.|TRBD2|TRBV4-3|TRBJ2-1
TGCGCCAGCAGCTTAGGTCTCCTAGCGGGGAACAATGAGCAGTTCTTC
CASSLGLLAGNNEQFF
>.|TRBD2|TRBV7-6|TRBJ2-1
TGTGCCAGCAGCTTAATACTAGCGGGAATGGATGAGCAGTTCTTC
CASSLILAGMDEQFF
>.|.|TRBV27|TRBJ2-7
TGTGCCAGCAGTCCCAGGGAGGCACCCTACGAGCAGTACTTC
CASSPREAPYEQYF
>.|.|TRBV28|TRBJ1-5
TGTGCCAGCAGTCGAGGGGGGGTGGATCAGCCCCAGCATTTT
CASSRGGVDQPQHF
>.|TRBD2|TRBV6-6|TRBJ2-5
TGTGCCAGCACCCGTGGACTAGCGGGAGTGGAGACCCAGTACTTC
CASTRGLAGVETQYF
>.|.|TRBV7-3|TRBJ2-3
TGTGCCAGCAGCCGGGTCCGCACAGATACGCAGTATTTT
CASSRVRTDTQYF
>.|.|TRBV7-2|TRBJ2-1
TGTGCCAGCAGCTTAGGCCAGGGGCGGAATGAGCAGTTCTTC
CASSLGQGRNEQFF